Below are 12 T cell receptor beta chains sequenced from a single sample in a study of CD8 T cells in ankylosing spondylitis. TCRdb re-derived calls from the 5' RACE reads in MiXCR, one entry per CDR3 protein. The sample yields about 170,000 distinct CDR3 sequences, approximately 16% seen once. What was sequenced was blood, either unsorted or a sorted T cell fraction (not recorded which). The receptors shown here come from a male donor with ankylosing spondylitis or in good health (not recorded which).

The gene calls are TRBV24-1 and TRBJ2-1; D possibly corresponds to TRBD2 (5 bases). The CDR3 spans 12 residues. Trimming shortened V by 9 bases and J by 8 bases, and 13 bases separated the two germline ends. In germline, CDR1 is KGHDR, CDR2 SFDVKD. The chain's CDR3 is CATWLAIDEQFF. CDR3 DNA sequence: TGTGCCACCTGGTTAGCGATAGATGAGCAGTTCTTC.

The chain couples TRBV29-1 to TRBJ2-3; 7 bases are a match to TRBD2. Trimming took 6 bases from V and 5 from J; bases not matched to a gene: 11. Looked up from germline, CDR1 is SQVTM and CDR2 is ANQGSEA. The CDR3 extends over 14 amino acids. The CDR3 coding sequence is TGCAGCGTCCCCCAGGGAGGGATGGGAGATACGCAGTATTTT. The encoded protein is CSVPQGGMGDTQYF.

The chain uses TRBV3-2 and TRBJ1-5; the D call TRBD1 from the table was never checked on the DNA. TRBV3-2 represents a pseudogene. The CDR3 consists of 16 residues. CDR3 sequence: CASSHRQGASNQPQHF. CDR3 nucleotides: TGTGCCAGCAGCCACCGACAGGGGGCGAGCAATCAGCCCCAGCATTTT.

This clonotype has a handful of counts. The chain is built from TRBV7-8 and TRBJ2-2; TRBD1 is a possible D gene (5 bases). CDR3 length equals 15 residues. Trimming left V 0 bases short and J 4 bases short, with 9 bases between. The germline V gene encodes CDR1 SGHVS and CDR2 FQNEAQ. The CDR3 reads CASSLAQGATGELFF. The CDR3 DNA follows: TGTGCCAGCAGCTTAGCGCAGGGTGCCACCGGGGAGCTGTTTTTT.

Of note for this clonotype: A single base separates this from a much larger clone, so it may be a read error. CDR3 DNA: TGTGCCAGCATCTTACATCCGACTAGCGGGAGCACCGGGGAGCTGTTTTTT. It is translated as CASILHPTSGSTGELFF. The V gene is TRBV2, the J gene TRBJ2-2; the match to TRBD2 covers 12 bases. CDR1 is SNHLY, CDR2 FYNNEI, per germline. The V and J ends lost 7 bases and 4 bases, in that order; junction bases with no gene match: 10. There are 17 residues in the CDR3.

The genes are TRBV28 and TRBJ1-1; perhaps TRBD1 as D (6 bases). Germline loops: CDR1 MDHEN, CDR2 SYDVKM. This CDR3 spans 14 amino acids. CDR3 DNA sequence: TGTGTCACCTTAAGGGGGGGGTGGAACACTGAAGCTTTCTTT. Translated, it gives CVTLRGGWNTEAFF.

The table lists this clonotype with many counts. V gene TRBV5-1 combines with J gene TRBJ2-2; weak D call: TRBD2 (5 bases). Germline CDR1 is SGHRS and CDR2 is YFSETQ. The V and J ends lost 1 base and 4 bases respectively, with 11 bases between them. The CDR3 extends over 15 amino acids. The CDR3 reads CASSLSLRGTGELFF. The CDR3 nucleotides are TGCGCCAGCAGCTTGTCCCTTCGGGGCACCGGGGAGCTGTTTTTT.

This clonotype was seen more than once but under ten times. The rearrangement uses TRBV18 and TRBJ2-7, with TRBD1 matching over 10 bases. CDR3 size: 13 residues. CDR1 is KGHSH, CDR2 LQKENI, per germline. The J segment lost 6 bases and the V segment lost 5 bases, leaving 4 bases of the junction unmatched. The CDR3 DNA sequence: TGTGCCAGCTCAGAGGGGACAGGGGTCGAGCAGTACTTC. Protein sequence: CASSEGTGVEQYF.

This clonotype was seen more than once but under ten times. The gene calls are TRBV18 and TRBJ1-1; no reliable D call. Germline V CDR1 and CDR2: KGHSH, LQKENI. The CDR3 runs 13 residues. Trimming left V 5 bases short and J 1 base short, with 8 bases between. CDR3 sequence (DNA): TGTGCCAGCTCAGTTTTGGGGAACACTGAAGCTTTCTTT. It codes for CASSVLGNTEAFF.

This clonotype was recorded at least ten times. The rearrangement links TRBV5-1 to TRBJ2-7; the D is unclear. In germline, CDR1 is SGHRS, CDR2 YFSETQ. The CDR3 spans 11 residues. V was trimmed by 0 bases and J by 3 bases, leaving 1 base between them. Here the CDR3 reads CASSLGYEQYF. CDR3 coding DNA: TGCGCCAGCAGCTTGGGCTACGAGCAGTACTTC.

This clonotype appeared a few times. The CDR3 reads CAISDRSDTQYF. The CDR3 nucleotides read TGTGCCATCAGTGATCGGTCAGATACGCAGTATTTT. This chain links TRBV10-3 with TRBJ2-3; D unresolved. Germline lookup yields CDR1 ENHRY and CDR2 SYGVKD. The CDR3 length is 12 residues. Trimming pared 3 bases from V and 4 bases from J, leaving 5 bases between.

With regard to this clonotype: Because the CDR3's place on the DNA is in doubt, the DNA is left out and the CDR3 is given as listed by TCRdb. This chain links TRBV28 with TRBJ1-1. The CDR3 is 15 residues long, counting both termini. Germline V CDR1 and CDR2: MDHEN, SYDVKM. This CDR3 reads CASRAFFGLNTEAFF.